These T cell receptor beta chains were read from a single sample in a study of OX40 agonist ivuxolimab in advanced cancers. The data were produced by immunoSEQ multiplex PCR, yet TCRdb's version contains in-frame clones alone and is incomplete. Altogether tens of thousands of clones are present, roughly 89% being singletons, with the ten largest covering 25% to 40%. The sample was CD4+ or CD8+ T cells sorted from blood, taken in a trial of the OX40 agonist ivuxolimab. The receptor set was obtained from an adult with an advanced solid tumor such as melanoma, head and neck, liver or kidney cancer. Both conserved end residues are part of each CDR3. A D gene is named only where the DNA matches it firmly. Clone size is not always given. Where it is, it says once, few, many or a class for expanded clones.

J | size | D | V | DNA | CDR3
TRBJ2-7 | . | . | TRBV13 | TGTGCCAGCAGCTTAGGCAGGCAATCCTACGAGCAGTACTTC | CASSLGRQSYEQYF
TRBJ1-1 | . | . | TRBV15 | TGTGCCACCAGCAGAGATGCTTACTTGAACACTGAAGCTTTCTTT | CATSRDAYLNTEAFF
TRBJ1-4 | . | TRBD1 | TRBV29-1 | TGCAGCGTTGAAGGAATAGGGGACAGGGGAAGTGAAAAACTGTTTTTT | CSVEGIGDRGSEKLFF
TRBJ2-1 | . | TRBD2 | TRBV15 | TGTGCCACCAGCAGAGTTGTAGCGGGAGGTTTAGGGTACAATGAGCAGTTCTTC | CATSRVVAGGLGYNEQFF
TRBJ2-3 | . | . | TRBV2 | TGTGCCAGCAAGAGTCCCACAGATACGCAGTATTTT | CASKSPTDTQYF
TRBJ2-2 | . | . | TRBV6-5 | TGTGCCAGCAGTTACGGGGACACCGGGGAGCTGTTTTTT | CASSYGDTGELFF
TRBJ1-2 | once | TRBD1 | TRBV28 | TGTGCCAGCAGCTTAACAGGGGGAACTAACTATGGCTACACCTTC | CASSLTGGTNYGYTF
TRBJ2-1 | . | TRBD1 | TRBV11-2 | TGTGCCAGCAGCTTAGGGACAGGATACAATGAGCAGTTCTTC | CASSLGTGYNEQFF
TRBJ1-2 | once | . | TRBV2 | TGTGCCAGCAGTGAAGATTACTATGGCTACACCTTC | CASSEDYYGYTF
TRBJ2-3 | . | TRBD2 | TRBV5-6 | TGTGCCAGCAGCCCCGTTGGGACTAGCGGGGGGGCCGGAGATGATACGCAGTATTTT | CASSPVGTSGGAGDDTQYF
TRBJ2-7 | . | . | TRBV7-6 | TGTGCCAGCAGCTTAGGGCCCGGAACCTACGAGCAGTACTTC | CASSLGPGTYEQYF
TRBJ2-7 | . | . | TRBV6-1 | TGTGCCAGCAGAACCGGGACCACCTACGAGCAGTACTTC | CASRTGTTYEQYF
TRBJ2-2 | . | . | TRBV7-9 | TGTGCCAGCAGCTCCGTTACTGGAGCCGGGGAGCTGTTTTTT | CASSSVTGAGELFF
TRBJ2-7 | . | TRBD2 | TRBV6-5 | TGTGCCAGCAGCCTAACTAGCGGGTCCGGGGAGCAGTACTTC | CASSLTSGSGEQYF
TRBJ2-1 | . | TRBD2 | TRBV11-2 | TGTGCCAGCAGCCGGGGGGCTAGCGGGAACAATGAGCAGTTCTTC | CASSRGASGNNEQFF
TRBJ1-2 | . | . | TRBV27 | TGTGCCAGCAGTTTAGGTATCGGTTCCGAGGGCTACACCTTC | CASSLGIGSEGYTF
TRBJ2-1 | . | . | TRBV29-1 | TGCAGCGTTGAAAGGCTTCACAATGAGCAGTTCTTC | CSVERLHNEQFF